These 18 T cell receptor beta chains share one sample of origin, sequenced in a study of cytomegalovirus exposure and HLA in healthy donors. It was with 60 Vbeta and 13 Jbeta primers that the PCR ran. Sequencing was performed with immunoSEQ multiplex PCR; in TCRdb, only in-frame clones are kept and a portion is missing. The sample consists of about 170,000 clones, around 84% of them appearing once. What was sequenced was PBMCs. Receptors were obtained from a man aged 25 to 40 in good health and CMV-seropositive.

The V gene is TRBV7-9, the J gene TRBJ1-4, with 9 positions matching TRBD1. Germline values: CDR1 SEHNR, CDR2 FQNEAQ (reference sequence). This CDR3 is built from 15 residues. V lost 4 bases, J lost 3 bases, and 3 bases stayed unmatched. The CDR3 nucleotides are TGTGCCAGCAGCTCACGACAGGGGGCTAATGAAAAACTGTTTTTT. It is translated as CASSSRQGANEKLFF. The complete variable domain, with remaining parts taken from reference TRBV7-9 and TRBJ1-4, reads DTGVSQNPRHKITKRGQNVTFRCDPISEHNRLYWYRQTLGQGPEFLTYFQNEAQLEKSRLLSDRFSAERPKGSFSTLEIQRTEQGDSAMYLCASSSRQGANEKLFFGSGTQLSVL.

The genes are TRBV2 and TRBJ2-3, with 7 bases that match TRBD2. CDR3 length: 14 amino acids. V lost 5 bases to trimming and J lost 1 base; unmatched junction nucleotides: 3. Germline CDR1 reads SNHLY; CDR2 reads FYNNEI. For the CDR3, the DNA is TGTGCCAGCAGTCGGGAGGCGGGCACAGATACGCAGTATTTT. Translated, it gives CASSREAGTDTQYF.

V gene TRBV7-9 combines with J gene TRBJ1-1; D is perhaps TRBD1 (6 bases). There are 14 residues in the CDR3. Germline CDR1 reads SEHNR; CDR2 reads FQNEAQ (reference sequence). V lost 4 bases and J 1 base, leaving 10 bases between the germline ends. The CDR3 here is CASSYYRANTEAFF. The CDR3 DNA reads TGTGCCAGCAGCTATTACAGGGCGAACACTGAAGCTTTCTTT.

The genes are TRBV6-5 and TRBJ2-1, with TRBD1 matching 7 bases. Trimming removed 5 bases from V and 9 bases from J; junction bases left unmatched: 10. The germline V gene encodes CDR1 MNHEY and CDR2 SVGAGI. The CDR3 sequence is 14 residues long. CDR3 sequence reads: CASSPGQPPREQFF. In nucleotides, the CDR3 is TGTGCCAGCAGTCCGGGACAGCCTCCCCGTGAGCAGTTCTTC.

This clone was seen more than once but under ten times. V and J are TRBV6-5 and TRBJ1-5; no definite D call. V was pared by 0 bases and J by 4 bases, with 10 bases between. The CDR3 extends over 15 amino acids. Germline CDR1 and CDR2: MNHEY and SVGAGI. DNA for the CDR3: TGTGCCAGCAGTTACTCAAGGAGGGCGAATCAGCCCCAGCATTTT. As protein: CASSYSRRANQPQHF.

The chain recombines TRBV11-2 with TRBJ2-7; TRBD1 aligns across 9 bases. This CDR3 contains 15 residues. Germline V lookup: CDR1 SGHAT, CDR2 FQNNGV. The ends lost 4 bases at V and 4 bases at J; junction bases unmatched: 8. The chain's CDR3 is CASSSYRGRGYEQYF. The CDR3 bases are TGTGCCAGCAGCTCATACAGGGGGCGCGGGTACGAGCAGTACTTC.

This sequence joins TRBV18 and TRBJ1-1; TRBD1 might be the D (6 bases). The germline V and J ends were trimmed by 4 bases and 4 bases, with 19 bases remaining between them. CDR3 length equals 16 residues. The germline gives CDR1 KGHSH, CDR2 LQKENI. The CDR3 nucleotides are TGTGCCAGCTCACAAATCGGACAGTCCAAGACCACTGAAGCTTTCTTT. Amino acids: CASSQIGQSKTTEAFF.

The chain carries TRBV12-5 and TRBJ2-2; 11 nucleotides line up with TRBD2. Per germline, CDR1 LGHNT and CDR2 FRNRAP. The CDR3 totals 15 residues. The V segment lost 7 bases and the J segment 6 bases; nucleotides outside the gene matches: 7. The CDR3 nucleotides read TGTGCTAGTGTCACACTAGCGGGAGCCCCCGGGGAGCTGTTTTTT. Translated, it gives CASVTLAGAPGELFF.

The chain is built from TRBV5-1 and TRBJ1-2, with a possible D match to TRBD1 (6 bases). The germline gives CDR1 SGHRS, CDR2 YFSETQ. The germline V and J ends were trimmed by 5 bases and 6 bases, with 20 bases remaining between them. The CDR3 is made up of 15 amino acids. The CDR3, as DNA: TGCGCCAGCAGGCAGGGGCATACAGGGCTCAATGGCTACACCTTC. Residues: CASRQGHTGLNGYTF.

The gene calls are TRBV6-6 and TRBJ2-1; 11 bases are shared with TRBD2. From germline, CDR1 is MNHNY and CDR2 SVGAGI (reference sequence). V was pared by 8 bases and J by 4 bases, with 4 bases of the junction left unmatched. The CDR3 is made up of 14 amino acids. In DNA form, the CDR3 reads TGTGCCAGCGAAACTAGCGGGAGTTACAATGAGCAGTTCTTC. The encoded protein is CASETSGSYNEQFF.

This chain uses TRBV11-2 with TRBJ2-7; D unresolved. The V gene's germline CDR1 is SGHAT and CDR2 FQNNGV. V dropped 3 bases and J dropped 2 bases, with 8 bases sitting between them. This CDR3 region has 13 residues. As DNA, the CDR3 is TGTGCCAGCAGCTTGACACCTACCTACGAGCAGTACTTC. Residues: CASSLTPTYEQYF.

The CDR3 region is CASTPGQGSEKLFF. The CDR3 nucleotides read TGTGCCAGCACCCCGGGACAGGGGAGCGAAAAACTGTTTTTT. The chain has TRBV28 and TRBJ1-4; 10 nucleotides line up with TRBD1. V lost 7 bases to trimming and J lost 8 bases; unmatched junction nucleotides: 7. Germline V gene lookup returns CDR1 MDHEN and CDR2 SYDVKM. This CDR3 region has 14 residues.

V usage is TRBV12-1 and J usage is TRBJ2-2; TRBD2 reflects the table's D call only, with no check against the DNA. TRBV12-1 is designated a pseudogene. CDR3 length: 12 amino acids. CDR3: CASSFRENELFF. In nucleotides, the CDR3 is TGTGCCAGCAGCTTTCGGGAAAACGAGCTGTTTTTT.

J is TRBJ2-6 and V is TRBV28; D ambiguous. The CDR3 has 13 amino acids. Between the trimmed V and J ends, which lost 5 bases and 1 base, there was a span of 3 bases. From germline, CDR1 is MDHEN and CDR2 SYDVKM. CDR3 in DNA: TGTGCCAGCAGTCAATCTGGGGCCAACGTCCTGACTTTC. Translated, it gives CASSQSGANVLTF.

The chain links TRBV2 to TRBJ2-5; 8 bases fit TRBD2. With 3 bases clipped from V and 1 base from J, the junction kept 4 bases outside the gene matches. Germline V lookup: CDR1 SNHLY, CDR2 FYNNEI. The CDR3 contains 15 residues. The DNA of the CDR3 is TGTGCCAGCAGTGAGGTGGGACTAGTCCAAGAGACCCAGTACTTC. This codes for CASSEVGLVQETQYF.

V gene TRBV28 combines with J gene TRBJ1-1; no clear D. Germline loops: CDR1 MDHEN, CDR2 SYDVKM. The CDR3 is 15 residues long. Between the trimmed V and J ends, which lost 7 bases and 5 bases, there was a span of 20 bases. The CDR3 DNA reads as TGTGCCAGCACCATACCGAAGGAGGGAAAGACTGAAGCTTTCTTT. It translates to CASTIPKEGKTEAFF.

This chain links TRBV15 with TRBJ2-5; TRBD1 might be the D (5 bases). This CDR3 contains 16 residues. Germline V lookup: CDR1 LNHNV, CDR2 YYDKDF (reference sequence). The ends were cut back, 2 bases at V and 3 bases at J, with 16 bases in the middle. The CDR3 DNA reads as TGTGCCACCAGCAGAAAATATCAGGGTGTTGAAGAGACCCAGTACTTC. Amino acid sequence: CATSRKYQGVEETQYF.

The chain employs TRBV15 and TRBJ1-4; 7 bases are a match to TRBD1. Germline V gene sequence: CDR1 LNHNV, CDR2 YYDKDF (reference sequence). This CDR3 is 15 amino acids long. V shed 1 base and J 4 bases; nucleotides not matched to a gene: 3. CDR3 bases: TGTGCCACCAGCAGAGTGGGACAGATTAATGAAAAACTGTTTTTT. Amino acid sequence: CATSRVGQINEKLFF.